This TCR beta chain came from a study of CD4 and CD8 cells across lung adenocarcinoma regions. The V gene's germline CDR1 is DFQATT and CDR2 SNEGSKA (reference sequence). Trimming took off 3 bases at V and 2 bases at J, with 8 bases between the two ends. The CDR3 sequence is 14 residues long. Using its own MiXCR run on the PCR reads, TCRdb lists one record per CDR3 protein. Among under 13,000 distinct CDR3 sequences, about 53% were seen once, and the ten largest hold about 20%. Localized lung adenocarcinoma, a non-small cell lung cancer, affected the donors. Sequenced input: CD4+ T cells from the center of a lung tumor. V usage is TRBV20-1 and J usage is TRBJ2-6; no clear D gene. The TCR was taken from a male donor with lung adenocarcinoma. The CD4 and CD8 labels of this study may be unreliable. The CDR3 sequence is CSARSQPGANVLTF. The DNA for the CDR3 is TGCAGTGCTAGGTCGCAGCCTGGGGCCAACGTCCTGACTTTC.